The 13 T cell receptor beta chains presented below share a single source sample, sequenced in a study of T cell repertoires in cytomegalovirus infection. One entry per CDR3 protein results from TCRdb running MiXCR on the reads. The table records more than 650,000 distinct CDR3 sequences, 35% to 40% of them present only once. The sample consisted of PBMCs. The receptor source for this set is a human donor in good health (CMV status not recorded). Some clones in this sample may be carry-over from other donors' samples.

This clonotype was seen only a few times. The chain joins TRBV10-3 to TRBJ2-1; D possibly corresponds to TRBD1 (6 bases). Germline CDR1 ENHRY, CDR2 SYGVKD. V was trimmed by 3 bases and J by 8 bases, leaving 20 bases between them. CDR3 size: 16 residues. CDR3 nucleotides: TGTGCCATCAGTGATGCTAACATACAGGGCATTGATGAGCAGTTCTTC. It codes for CAISDANIQGIDEQFF.

The chain has TRBV6-1 and TRBJ1-6; possibly TRBD1 for D (6 bases). The V and J ends lost 3 bases and 1 base respectively, with 13 bases between them. The CDR3 contains 17 residues. Germline assignment: CDR1 MNHNS and CDR2 SASEGT. CDR3 in DNA: TGTGCCAGCAGTGACCCCCCGGACAGTTCCTATAATTCACCCCTCCACTTT. Protein: CASSDPPDSSYNSPLHF.

On this clonotype: Possible read error: a much larger clone is one base away. The gene calls are TRBV7-2 and TRBJ2-7, with 12 bases that match TRBD2. V lost 4 bases and J lost 2; bases outside the gene matches: 9. Looked up from germline, CDR1 is SGHTA and CDR2 is FQGNSA. This CDR3 is built from 17 residues. CDR3 sequence: CASSSLAGGVRTYEQYF. In nucleotides, the CDR3 is TGTGCCAGCAGCTCCCTAGCGGGAGGGGTTCGGACCTACGAGCAGTACTTC. Together with reference TRBV7-2 and TRBJ2-7, the CDR3 gives the full variable domain: GAGVSQSPSNKVTEKGKDVELRCDPISGHTALYWYRQSLGQGLEFLIYFQGNSAPDKSGLPSDRFSAERTGGSVSTLTIQRTQQEDSAVYLCASSSLAGGVRTYEQYFGPGTRLTVT.

The chain is built from TRBV6-6 and TRBJ2-5, with TRBD2 identical over 7 bases. The germline V gene encodes CDR1 MNHNY and CDR2 SVGAGI (reference sequence). This CDR3 spans 11 amino acids. V was pared by 6 bases and J by 7 bases, with 2 bases of the junction left unmatched. The CDR3 loop is CASSQRGTQYF. The DNA of the CDR3 is TGTGCCAGCAGCCAGCGGGGGACCCAGTACTTC.

The J gene is TRBJ1-6, the V gene TRBV15, with TRBD1 as a possible D gene (6 bases). This CDR3 spans 14 amino acids. CDR1 is LNHNV, CDR2 YYDKDF, per germline (reference sequence). The ends were cut back, 5 bases at V and 11 bases at J, with 16 bases in the middle. Here the CDR3 DNA reads TGTGCCACCAGCCTGGACAGTCCCCGGGCACCCCTCCACTTT. It codes for CATSLDSPRAPLHF.

This clonotype has ten or more counts. The DNA for the CDR3 is TGTGCCAGCACCAGCACGGCGGGGACCGGGGAGCTGTTTTTT. As protein: CASTSTAGTGELFF. The gene calls are TRBV2 and TRBJ2-2, with D possibly matching TRBD2 (6 bases). The length of the CDR3 is 14 residues. Deletions cut 7 bases from V and 5 bases from J, with 14 bases between. Per the germline V gene, CDR1 is SNHLY and CDR2 is FYNNEI.

This chain links TRBV19 with TRBJ1-5; D perhaps matches TRBD1 (5 bases). The CDR3 length is 15 residues. Per the germline V gene, CDR1 is LNHDA and CDR2 is SQIVND (reference sequence). V lost 5 bases, J lost 2 bases, and 13 bases lay in between. Here the CDR3 reads CASSGEGLGNQPQHF. For the CDR3, the DNA is TGTGCCAGTAGTGGAGAGGGGTTGGGCAATCAGCCCCAGCATTTT.

This clonotype was seen a few times. The chain couples TRBV5-6 to TRBJ2-1; TRBD1 might be the D (6 bases). Trimming took off 1 base at V and 5 bases at J, with 19 bases between the two ends. Per germline, CDR1 SGHDT and CDR2 YYEEEE. The CDR3 is 17 residues long. The CDR3 DNA reads as TGTGCCAGCAGCTTGTATGGGACGCGACAGGTTGACAATGAGCAGTTCTTC. Translation: CASSLYGTRQVDNEQFF.

The chain has TRBV6-5 and TRBJ2-3, with D perhaps matching TRBD2 (6 bases). Germline V gene lookup returns CDR1 MNHEY and CDR2 SVGAGI. The CDR3 length is 16 residues. V was clipped by 0 bases and J by 10 bases, with 20 bases between them. CDR3: CASSYSAGKPSGSQYF. Here the CDR3 DNA reads TGTGCCAGCAGTTACTCAGCGGGCAAACCCTCAGGGTCGCAGTATTTT.

CDR3 region: CASSMSESPNTEAFF. CDR3 bases: TGTGCCAGCAGCATGAGTGAGAGCCCGAACACTGAAGCTTTCTTT. The chain joins TRBV7-6 to TRBJ1-1; D remains ambiguous. V lost 5 bases to trimming and J lost 1 base, with 14 bases between them. Germline CDR1 is SGHVS and CDR2 is FNYEAQ. The CDR3 length is 15 residues.

Here the CDR3 DNA reads TGCGCCAGCAGCCATGAACCGGGTCAATCCTACGAGCAGTACTTC. It translates to CASSHEPGQSYEQYF. The chain carries TRBV4-1 and TRBJ2-7, with D unclear. The V end was cut by 3 bases, the J end by 1 base, with 13 bases between. Germline lookup yields CDR1 MGHRA and CDR2 YSYEKL. This CDR3 is built from 15 residues.

This clonotype was seen a single time. A much more abundant neighbour one base away suggests this may be a read error. The V call is TRBV10-3, the J call TRBJ1-2; D uncertain. Germline V gene data show CDR1 as ENHRY and CDR2 as SYGVKD. The CDR3 covers 12 residues. The CDR3 DNA follows: TGTGCCATCAGTGAACGGAACTATTGCTACACCTTC. This encodes CAISERNYCYTF.

The chain has TRBV7-2 and TRBJ2-4; 10 bases line up with TRBD1. Germline CDR1 is SGHTA and CDR2 is FQGNSA. The length of the CDR3 is 16 residues. With 5 bases clipped from V and 1 base from J, the junction kept 5 bases outside the gene matches. The CDR3 sequence: CASSPGTGVAKNIQYF. The CDR3 coding sequence is TGTGCCAGCAGCCCCGGGACAGGGGTCGCCAAAAACATTCAGTACTTC.